A selection of T cell receptor beta chains follows, all from one sample in a study of blood T cell repertoires in COVID-19. Here immunoSEQ multiplex PCR was the method, and the copy in TCRdb shows in-frame clones only, minus some. The sample has about 62,000 clones, roughly 88% seen once. Input material: peripheral blood. The origin of the receptors is a woman at least 80 years old with acute or convalescent COVID-19. Each CDR3 is given with its conserved first and last residue. D genes are given only for firm matches. Clone size, where shown, is once, few, many, or a class for clones that have expanded.

d_call j_call v_call clone_size cdr3_aa cdr3_nt
TRBD2 TRBJ2-2 TRBV7-9 once CASRKGLAANTGELFF TGTGCCAGCCGCAAGGGACTAGCGGCGAACACCGGGGAGCTGTTTTTT
TRBD1 TRBJ2-3 TRBV11-3 - CASSLGQSSTDTQYF TGTGCCAGCAGCTTGGGACAGTCTAGCACAGATACGCAGTATTTT
- TRBJ1-4 TRBV2 - CASSDNVAGDNEKLFF TGTGCCAGCAGTGACAATGTAGCAGGGGATAATGAAAAACTGTTTTTT
- TRBJ2-6 TRBV11-3 - CASSLVGHSSGANVLTF TGTGCCAGCAGCTTAGTGGGACACAGCTCTGGGGCCAACGTCCTGACTTTC
- TRBJ1-1 TRBV6-5 few CASSSWGGMNTEAFF TGTGCCAGCAGTTCGTGGGGAGGGATGAACACTGAAGCTTTCTTT
TRBD1 TRBJ2-3 TRBV29-1 once CSVLSTGITDTQYF TGCAGCGTCCTCTCGACAGGGATAACAGATACGCAGTATTTT
TRBD1 TRBJ2-7 TRBV4-1 - CASSQGTGASYEQYF TGCGCCAGCAGCCAAGGGACAGGCGCCTCCTACGAGCAGTACTTC
- TRBJ1-6 TRBV6-1 - CASSEGRRANSPLHF TGTGCCAGCAGTGAAGGGAGGCGAGCAAATTCACCCCTCCACTTT
TRBD1 TRBJ2-2 TRBV19 - CASSSRTGGSTGELFF TGTGCCAGTAGTAGTAGAACAGGGGGCTCCACCGGGGAGCTGTTTTTT
- TRBJ1-2 TRBV6-6 once CASSLQGLNNGYTF TGTGCCAGCAGTCTACAGGGTCTTAATAATGGCTACACCTTC
- TRBJ2-7 TRBV12-3/TRBV12-4 - CASSFRTEQYF TGTGCCAGCAGTTTTCGGACTGAGCAGTACTTC
- TRBJ1-2 TRBV5-1 - CASSPGTFQPGYTF TGCGCCAGCAGCCCGGGGACATTCCAACCTGGCTACACCTTC
TRBD1 TRBJ2-7 TRBV3-1/TRBV3-2 - CASSQEGRGLYEQYF TGTGCCAGCAGCCAAGAAGGCAGGGGGCTATACGAGCAGTACTTC
- TRBJ2-2 TRBV11-2 - CASSPNSGPGELFF TGTGCCAGCAGCCCGAATAGCGGCCCCGGGGAGCTGTTTTTT
TRBD1 TRBJ1-2 TRBV7-9 once CASSSTYGTGGDGYTF TGTGCCAGCAGCTCGACCTACGGGACAGGAGGTGATGGCTACACCTTC
- TRBJ2-7 TRBV9 - CASSAGRGAFYEQYF TGTGCCAGCAGCGCAGGCCGGGGGGCCTTCTACGAGCAGTACTTC
TRBD1 TRBJ1-4 TRBV5-6 few CASSFTGTGTEKLFF TGTGCCAGCAGCTTCACCGGGACAGGGACTGAAAAACTGTTTTTT
- TRBJ2-5 TRBV11-2 - CASSPVERSGTQYF TGTGCCAGCAGCCCAGTGGAGCGGTCGGGGACCCAGTACTTC
- TRBJ1-2 TRBV7-9 - CASSSAATGARYGYTF TGTGCCAGCAGCTCCGCGGCGACAGGTGCTAGGTATGGCTACACCTTC
- TRBJ2-2 TRBV21-1 - CASSKVVAEPNTGELFF TGTGCCAGCAGCAAAGTAGTGGCGGAGCCGAACACCGGGGAGCTGTTTTTT
- TRBJ1-2 TRBV19 - CASSPGGGAGGYTF TGTGCCAGTAGTCCCGGCGGGGGGGCAGGTGGCTACACCTTC
- TRBJ1-1 TRBV7-9 - CASSLGRGRNTEAFF TGTGCCAGCAGCTTAGGTCGGGGGAGGAACACTGAAGCTTTCTTT
TRBD2 TRBJ2-3 TRBV5-1 - CASSLAGRGGLTDTQYF TGCGCCAGCAGCTTGGCGGGGCGGGGGGGCCTAACAGATACGCAGTATTTT
TRBD1 TRBJ2-6 TRBV5-1 - CASSPNRDRGLIF TGCGCCAGCAGCCCAAACCGGGACAGGGGGCTTATATTC
- TRBJ2-3 TRBV9 - CASSEAGAWSNTQYF TGTGCCAGCAGCGAGGCTGGCGCCTGGAGTAATACGCAGTATTTT
- TRBJ1-1 TRBV6-5 - CAIAIDRAFF TGTGCCATCGCGATAGATCGAGCTTTCTTT
- TRBJ2-1 TRBV25-1 - CASSPQSYNEQFF TGTGCCAGCAGCCCACAGAGTTACAATGAGCAGTTCTTC
- TRBJ1-3 TRBV7-3 - CASSPDAGNTIYF TGTGCCAGCAGCCCGGACGCGGGTAACACCATATATTTT
TRBD1 TRBJ1-2 TRBV2 once CASSLDREQGYTF TGTGCCAGCAGCCTCGACAGGGAGCAAGGCTACACCTTC
- TRBJ1-4 TRBV2 - CASSEKRTAGNEKLFF TGTGCCAGCAGTGAAAAGCGGACAGCAGGGAATGAAAAACTGTTTTTT
- TRBJ1-1 TRBV5-1 - CASSSTWQGGYTEAFF TGCGCCAGCAGCTCCACCTGGCAGGGAGGATATACTGAAGCTTTCTTT
- TRBJ1-2 TRBV7-8 - CASSPISVNYGYTF TGTGCCAGCAGCCCGATCTCGGTTAACTATGGCTACACCTTC
- TRBJ2-7 TRBV5-1 - CASSFVTGGTYEQYF TGCGCCAGCAGCTTCGTAACCGGCGGAACCTACGAGCAGTACTTC
- TRBJ1-2 TRBV6-5 - CASALFGWAGYTF TGTGCCAGCGCCCTGTTCGGTTGGGCGGGCTACACCTTC
TRBD1 TRBJ1-5 TRBV5-4 - CASRREDRGGNQPQHF TGTGCCAGCAGAAGAGAGGACAGGGGAGGCAATCAGCCCCAGCATTTT
- TRBJ1-5 TRBV3-1/TRBV3-2 few CASSHGSQHNQHF TGTGCCAGCAGCCATGGGAGTCAGCACAATCAGCATTTT
- TRBJ1-3 TRBV30 - CASPGVGNTIYF TGTGCCTCCCCAGGGGTTGGAAACACCATATATTTT
TRBD1 TRBJ2-7 TRBV14 - CASSHFHGTGPYEQYF TGTGCCAGCAGTCATTTTCACGGGACAGGGCCCTACGAGCAGTACTTC
- TRBJ2-7 TRBV5-1 - CASSIQGYEQYF TGCGCCAGCAGTATTCAGGGCTACGAGCAGTACTTC
- TRBJ1-1 TRBV6-5 - CASRSGQNTEAFF TGTGCCAGCAGATCCGGACAGAACACTGAAGCTTTCTTT
TRBD2 TRBJ2-7 TRBV7-2 once CASSTTSGGWYEQYF TGTGCCAGCAGCACAACTAGCGGGGGGTGGTACGAGCAGTACTTC
TRBD2 TRBJ2-3 TRBV7-6 - CASSLSGPQDTQYF TGTGCCAGCAGCCTTAGCGGGCCACAAGATACGCAGTATTTT